This T cell receptor (beta chain) was found in a study of shared clonotypes between healthy human individuals. Study findings and constraints: What limited the represented genetic and exposure-history diversity was the small number of donors.

As originally analysed: For the immunoSEQ data, sequences were junction-only without quality scores, so filtering differed. Sequencing used immunoSEQ multiplex PCR; TCRdb keeps in-frame clones, though not all of them. V and J calls and clone size are those listed in that table; D and trimming were worked out from the DNA. Among approximately 2.5 million clones listed, approximately 94% were seen once. The germline V gene encodes CDR1 SEHNR and CDR2 FQNEAQ (reference sequence). The CDR3 has 12 amino acids. Trimming removed 4 bases at V and 4 bases at J, with 7 bases between. The sample holds a few counts of this clone. The antigen remains undetermined. CD45RA-negative memory and CD45RA+ naive subsets were split from the CD4+ cells.

The V call is TRBV7-9, the J call TRBJ1-1; D remains ambiguous. This TCR was recovered from a man aged 18 to 29 in good health. Some clones in this sample may be carry-over from other donors' samples. Sequenced: naive CD4+ T cells from PBMCs. Regarding subset: CD45RA+ positively selected. CDR3 nucleotide sequence: TGTGCCAGCAGCTACCGGGGCACTGAAGCTTTCTTT. As protein: CASSYRGTEAFF.